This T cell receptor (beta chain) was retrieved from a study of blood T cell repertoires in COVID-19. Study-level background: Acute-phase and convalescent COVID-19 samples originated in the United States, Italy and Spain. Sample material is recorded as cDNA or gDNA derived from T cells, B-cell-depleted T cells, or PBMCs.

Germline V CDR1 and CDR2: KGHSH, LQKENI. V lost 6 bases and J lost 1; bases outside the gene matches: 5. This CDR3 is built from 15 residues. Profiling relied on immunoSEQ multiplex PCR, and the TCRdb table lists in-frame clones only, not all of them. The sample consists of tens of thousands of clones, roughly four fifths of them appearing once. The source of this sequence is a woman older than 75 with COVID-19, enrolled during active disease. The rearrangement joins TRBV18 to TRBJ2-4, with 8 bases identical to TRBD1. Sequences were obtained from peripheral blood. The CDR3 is CASSTTGAAKNIQYF. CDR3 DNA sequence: TGTGCCAGCTCCACGACAGGGGCTGCCAAAAACATTCAGTACTTC.